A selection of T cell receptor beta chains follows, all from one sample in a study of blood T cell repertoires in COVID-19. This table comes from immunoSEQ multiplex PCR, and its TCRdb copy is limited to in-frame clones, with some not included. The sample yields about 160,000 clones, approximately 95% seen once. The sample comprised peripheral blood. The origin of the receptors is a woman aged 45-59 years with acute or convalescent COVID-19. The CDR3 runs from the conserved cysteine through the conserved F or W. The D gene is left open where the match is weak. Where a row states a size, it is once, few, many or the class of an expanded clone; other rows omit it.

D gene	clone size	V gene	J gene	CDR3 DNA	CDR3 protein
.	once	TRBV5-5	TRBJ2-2	TGTGCCAGCAGCTTGCTCTCTACCACCGGGGAGCTGTTTTTT	CASSLLSTTGELFF
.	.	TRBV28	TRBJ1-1	TGTGCCAGCAGTCCTCCGTATCCTGAAGCTTTCTTT	CASSPPYPEAFF
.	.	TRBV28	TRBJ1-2	TGTGCCAGCAGCTTGGGGGGGCATGGCTACACCTTC	CASSLGGHGYTF
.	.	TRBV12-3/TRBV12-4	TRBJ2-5	TGTGCCAGCAGTATCTCTAAGACCCAGTACTTC	CASSISKTQYF
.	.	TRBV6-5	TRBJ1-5	TGTGCCAGCAGTTTTCTACCCCATGGCAATCAGCCCCAGCATTTT	CASSFLPHGNQPQHF
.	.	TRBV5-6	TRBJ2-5	TGTGCCAGCAGCTCCACAGGGGGGGTCCTTGAGACCCAGTACTTC	CASSSTGGVLETQYF
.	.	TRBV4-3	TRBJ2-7	TGCGCCAGCAGCCAGTCACGAGGCGGTTTCTACGAGCAGTACTTC	CASSQSRGGFYEQYF
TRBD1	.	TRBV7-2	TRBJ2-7	TGTGCCAGCAGCGCCGACAGGGGCACCCCCTACGAGCAGTACTTC	CASSADRGTPYEQYF
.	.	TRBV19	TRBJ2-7	TGTGCCAGTAGTATAGGAACAGGCGACGAGCAGTACTTC	CASSIGTGDEQYF
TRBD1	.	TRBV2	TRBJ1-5	TGTGCCAGCAGTGGGACAGGGACCGATTATAGCAATCAGCCCCAGCATTTT	CASSGTGTDYSNQPQHF
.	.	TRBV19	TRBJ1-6	TGTGCCAGTAGCTACTCACCAGGGGCGTATAATTCACCCCTCCACTTT	CASSYSPGAYNSPLHF
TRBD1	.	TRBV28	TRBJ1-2	TGTGCCAGCATCCACCGGGACAGGGGCCAGCCTAACTATGGCTACACCTTC	CASIHRDRGQPNYGYTF
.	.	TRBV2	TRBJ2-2	TGTGCCAGCAGGGACCAGGGGAACACCGGGGAGCTGTTTTTT	CASRDQGNTGELFF
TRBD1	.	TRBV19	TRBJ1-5	TGTGCCAGTCGACAGGGCGATCAGCCCCAGCATTTT	CASRQGDQPQHF